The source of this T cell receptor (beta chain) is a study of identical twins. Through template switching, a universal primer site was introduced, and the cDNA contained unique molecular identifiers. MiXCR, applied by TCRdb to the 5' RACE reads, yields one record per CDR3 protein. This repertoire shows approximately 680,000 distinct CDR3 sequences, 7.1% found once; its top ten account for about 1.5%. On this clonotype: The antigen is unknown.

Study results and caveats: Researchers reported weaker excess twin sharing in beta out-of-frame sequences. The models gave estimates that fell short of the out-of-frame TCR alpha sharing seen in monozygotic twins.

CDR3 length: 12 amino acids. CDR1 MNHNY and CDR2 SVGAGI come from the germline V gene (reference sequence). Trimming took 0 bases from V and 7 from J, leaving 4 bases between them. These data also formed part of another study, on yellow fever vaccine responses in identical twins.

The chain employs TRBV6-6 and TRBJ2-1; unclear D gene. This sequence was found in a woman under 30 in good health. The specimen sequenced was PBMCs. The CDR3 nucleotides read TGTGCCAGCAGTTACTCGAAGAATGAGCAGTTCTTC. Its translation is CASSYSKNEQFF.